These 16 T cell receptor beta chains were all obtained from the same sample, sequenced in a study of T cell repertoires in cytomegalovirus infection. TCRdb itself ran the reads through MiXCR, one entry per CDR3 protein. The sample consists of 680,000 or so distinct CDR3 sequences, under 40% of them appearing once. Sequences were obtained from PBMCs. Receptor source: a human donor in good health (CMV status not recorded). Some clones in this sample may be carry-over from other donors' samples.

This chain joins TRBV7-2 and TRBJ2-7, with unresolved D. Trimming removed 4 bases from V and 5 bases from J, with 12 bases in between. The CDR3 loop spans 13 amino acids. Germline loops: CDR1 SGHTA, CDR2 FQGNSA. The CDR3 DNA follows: TGTGCCAGCAGCTCGAGGTCAAGGGACGAGCAGTACTTC. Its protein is CASSSRSRDEQYF.

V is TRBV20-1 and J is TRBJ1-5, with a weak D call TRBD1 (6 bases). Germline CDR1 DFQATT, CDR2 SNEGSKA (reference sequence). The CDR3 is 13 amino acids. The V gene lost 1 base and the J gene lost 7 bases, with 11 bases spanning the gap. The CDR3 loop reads CSARGGARQPQHF. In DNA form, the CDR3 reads TGCAGTGCTAGAGGGGGGGCTAGGCAGCCCCAGCATTTT.

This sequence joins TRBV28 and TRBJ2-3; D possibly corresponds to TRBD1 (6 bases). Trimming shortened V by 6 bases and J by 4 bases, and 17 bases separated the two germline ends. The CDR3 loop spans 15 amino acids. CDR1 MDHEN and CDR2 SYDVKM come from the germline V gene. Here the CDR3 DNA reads TGTGCCAGCAGCCGAGGGGACACCTGGGCAGATACGCAGTATTTT. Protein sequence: CASSRGDTWADTQYF.

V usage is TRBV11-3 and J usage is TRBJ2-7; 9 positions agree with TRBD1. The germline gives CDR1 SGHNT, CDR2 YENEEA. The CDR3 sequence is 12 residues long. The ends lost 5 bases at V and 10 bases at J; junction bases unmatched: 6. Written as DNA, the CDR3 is TGTGCCAGCAGCACCGGACAGGGGATACAGTACTTC. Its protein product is CASSTGQGIQYF.

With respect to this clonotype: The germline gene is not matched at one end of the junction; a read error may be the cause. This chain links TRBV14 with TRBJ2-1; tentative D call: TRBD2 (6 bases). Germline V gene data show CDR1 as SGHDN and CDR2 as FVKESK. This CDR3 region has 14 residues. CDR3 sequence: CASSPSLAANGQFF. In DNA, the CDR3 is TGTGCCAGCAGCCCGTCCTTAGCGGCAAATGGGCAGTTCTTC.

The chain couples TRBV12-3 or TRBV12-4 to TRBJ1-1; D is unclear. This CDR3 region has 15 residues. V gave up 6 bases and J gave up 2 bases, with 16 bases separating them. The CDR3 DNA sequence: TGTGCCAGCAGGGCTGGAGCCGCTATTAACACTGAAGCTTTCTTT. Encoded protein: CASRAGAAINTEAFF.

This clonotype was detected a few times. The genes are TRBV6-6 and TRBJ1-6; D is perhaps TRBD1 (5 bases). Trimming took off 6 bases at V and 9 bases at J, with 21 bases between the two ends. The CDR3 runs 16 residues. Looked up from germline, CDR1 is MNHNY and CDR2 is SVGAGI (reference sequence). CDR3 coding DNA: TGTGCCAGCAGCCGAGAGAGAGGAGGGGACGGTTCACCCCTCCACTTT. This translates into CASSRERGGDGSPLHF.

The CDR3 sequence is CATKEGSNEKLFF. The CDR3 bases are TGTGCCACCAAGGAGGGCTCTAATGAAAAACTGTTTTTT. The J gene is TRBJ1-4, the V gene TRBV2; unclear D gene. The germline V gene encodes CDR1 SNHLY and CDR2 FYNNEI. The CDR3 sequence is 13 residues long. V lost 10 bases, J lost 3 bases, and 12 bases lay in between.

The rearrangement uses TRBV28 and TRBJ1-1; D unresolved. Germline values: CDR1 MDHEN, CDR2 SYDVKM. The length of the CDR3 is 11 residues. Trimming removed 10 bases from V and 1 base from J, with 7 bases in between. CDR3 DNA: TGTGCCACCGAGGAGAACACTGAAGCTTTCTTT. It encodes CATEENTEAFF.

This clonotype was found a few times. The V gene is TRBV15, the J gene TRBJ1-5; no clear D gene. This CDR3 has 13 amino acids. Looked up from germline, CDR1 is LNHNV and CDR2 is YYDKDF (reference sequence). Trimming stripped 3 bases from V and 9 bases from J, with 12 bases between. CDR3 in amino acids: CATSSKWTGPQHF. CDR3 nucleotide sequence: TGTGCCACCAGCAGTAAGTGGACGGGGCCCCAGCATTTT.

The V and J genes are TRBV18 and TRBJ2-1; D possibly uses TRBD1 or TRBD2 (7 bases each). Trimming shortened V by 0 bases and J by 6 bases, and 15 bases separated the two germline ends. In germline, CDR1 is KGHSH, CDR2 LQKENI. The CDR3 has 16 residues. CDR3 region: CASSPPGEGAVNEQFF. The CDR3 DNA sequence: TGTGCCAGCTCACCACCCGGGGAGGGGGCGGTCAATGAGCAGTTCTTC.

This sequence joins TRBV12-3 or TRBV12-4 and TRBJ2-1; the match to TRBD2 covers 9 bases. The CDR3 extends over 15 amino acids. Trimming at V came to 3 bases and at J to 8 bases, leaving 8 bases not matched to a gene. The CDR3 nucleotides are TGTGCCAGCAGTTTCCCGGGACTAGCTTCGCATGAGCAGTTCTTC. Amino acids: CASSFPGLASHEQFF.

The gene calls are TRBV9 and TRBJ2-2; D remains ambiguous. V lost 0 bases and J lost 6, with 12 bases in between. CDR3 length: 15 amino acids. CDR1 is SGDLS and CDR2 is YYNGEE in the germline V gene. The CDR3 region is CASSVERPGPGELFF. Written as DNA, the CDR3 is TGTGCCAGCAGCGTAGAGCGCCCCGGCCCCGGGGAGCTGTTTTTT.

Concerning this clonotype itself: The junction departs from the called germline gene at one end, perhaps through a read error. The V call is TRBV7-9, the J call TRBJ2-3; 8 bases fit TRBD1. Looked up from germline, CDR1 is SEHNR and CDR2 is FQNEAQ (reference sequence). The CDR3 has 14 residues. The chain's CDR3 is CAISLMDREDTQYF. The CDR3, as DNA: TGTGCCATCAGCTTAATGGACAGGGAAGATACGCAGTATTTT.

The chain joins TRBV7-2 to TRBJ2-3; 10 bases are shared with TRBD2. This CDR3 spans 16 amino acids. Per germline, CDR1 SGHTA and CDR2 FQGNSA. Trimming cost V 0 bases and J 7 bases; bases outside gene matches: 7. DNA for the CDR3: TGTGCCAGCAGCTTAGCGCGGCTAGCGGGAGTTAATACGCAGTATTTT. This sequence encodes CASSLARLAGVNTQYF.

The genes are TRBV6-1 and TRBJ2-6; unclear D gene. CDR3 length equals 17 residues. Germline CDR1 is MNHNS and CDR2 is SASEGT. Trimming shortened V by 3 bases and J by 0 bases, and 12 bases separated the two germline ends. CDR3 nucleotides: TGTGCCAGCAGTGACATGACCGTACCCTCTGGGGCCAACGTCCTGACTTTC. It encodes CASSDMTVPSGANVLTF.